This T cell receptor (beta chain) was sequenced in a study of CD8 T cell repertoires and HIV-1 epitope variants. In the study overall: Controls included no peptide, Ebola AY9 epitope, and a CMV, EBV, flu pool.

Germline assignment: CDR1 SGHNT and CDR2 YYREEE (reference sequence). The CDR3 totals 15 residues. After removal of 0 bases from V and 1 base from J, the junction contained 0 bases not matched to a gene. Survey-depth immunoSEQ sequencing covered TCR beta CDR3 regions. The assay was immunoSEQ multiplex PCR, and TCRdb's table has in-frame clones only and misses some. The table records approximately 90,000 clones, roughly four fifths of them present only once. The rearrangement uses TRBV5-4 and TRBJ1-3; TRBD1 aligns across 8 bases. This TCR was recovered from a male donor with HIV. The sequencing sample was made of uncultured baseline CD8+ T cells from peripheral blood mononuclear cells (PBMCs). In DNA form, the CDR3 reads TGTGCCAGCAGCTTGGACAGGGGGTCTGGAAACACCATATATTTT. Translated: CASSLDRGSGNTIYF.